The 18 T cell receptor beta chains presented below share a single source sample, sequenced in a study of patients and donors after allogeneic stem cell transplantation. MiXCR, applied by TCRdb to the RT-PCR reads, yields one record per CDR3 protein. The sample holds hundreds of thousands of distinct CDR3 sequences, approximately 16% seen once. The sample comprised blood, either unsorted or a sorted T cell fraction (not recorded which). All receptors come from a human donor who was either an allogeneic HSCT recipient or a stem cell or donor lymphocyte infusion donor (not recorded which). It is not recorded whose cells these are; they may come from a transplant donor.

V usage is TRBV4-1 and J usage is TRBJ2-3; TRBD2 is a possible D gene (6 bases). CDR3 length: 16 amino acids. With 0 bases removed from V and 0 bases from J, the gap between germline ends came to 10 bases. CDR1 MGHRA and CDR2 YSYEKL come from the germline V gene. The CDR3 DNA reads TGCGCCAGCAGCCAAGATCTGAGCGGGAGCACAGATACGCAGTATTTT. It is translated as CASSQDLSGSTDTQYF.

The chain carries TRBV7-3 and TRBJ2-7; 9 bases map to TRBD2. The CDR3 length is 15 residues. Unmatched junction bases numbered 5, after V lost 2 bases and J lost 3 bases. The germline V gene has CDR1 SGHTA and CDR2 FQGTGA. DNA of the CDR3: TGTGCCAGCAGCTTATTTGCGGGGGGGAACTACGAGCAGTACTTC. It encodes CASSLFAGGNYEQYF. Full variable domain (missing parts from reference TRBV7-3 and TRBJ2-7): GAGVSQTPSNKVTEKGKYVELRCDPISGHTALYWYRQSLGQGPEFLIYFQGTGAADDSGLPNDRFFAVRPEGSVSTLKIQRTERGDSAVYLCASSLFAGGNYEQYFGPGTRLTVT.

The genes are TRBV6-2 or TRBV6-3 and TRBJ1-1; 7 bases fit TRBD1. Germline lookup yields CDR1 MNHEY and CDR2 SVGEGT. The CDR3 length is 14 residues. After removal of 6 bases from V and 2 bases from J, the junction contained 6 bases not matched to a gene. The CDR3 reads CASRGTVANTEAFF. CDR3 DNA sequence: TGTGCCAGCAGGGGGACAGTTGCTAACACTGAAGCTTTCTTT.

Only a few counts were recorded for this clonotype. The chain carries TRBV20-1 and TRBJ2-7, with D possibly matching TRBD2 (6 bases). The V gene's germline CDR1 is DFQATT and CDR2 SNEGSKA (reference sequence). The CDR3 is 15 residues long. V shed 5 bases and J shed 1 base, with 18 bases lying between them. DNA for the CDR3: TGCAGTGCTGCTTTAATAGCGGTAGCTTCCTACGAGCAGTACTTC. Its translation is CSAALIAVASYEQYF.

The CDR3 bases are TGTGCCAGCAGTTACATAGGACTTCCTGGGGGCTACGAGCAGTACTTC. The encoded protein is CASSYIGLPGGYEQYF. The chain recombines TRBV2 with TRBJ2-7; perhaps D is TRBD1 or TRBD2 (5 bases each). Germline CDR1 is SNHLY and CDR2 is FYNNEI. V lost 5 bases to trimming and J lost 3 bases, with 20 bases between them. CDR3 length equals 16 residues. The full variable domain, in which reference TRBV2 and TRBJ2-7 provide the parts outside the CDR3, is EPEVTQTPSHQVTQMGQEVILRCVPISNHLYFYWYRQILGQKVEFLVSFYNNEISEKSEIFDDQFSVERPDGSNFTLKIRSTKLEDSAMYFCASSYIGLPGGYEQYFGPGTRLTVT.

This clonotype was counted between two and nine times. The V gene is TRBV27, the J gene TRBJ2-6; D is possibly TRBD1 (5 bases). The CDR3 extends over 16 amino acids. V was trimmed by 5 bases and J by 2 bases, leaving 13 bases between them. The germline gives CDR1 MNHEY, CDR2 SMNVEV (reference sequence). The CDR3, as DNA: TGTGCCAGCAGTGAGCTCAGGGAAGCTGGGGCCAACGTCCTGACTTTC. This sequence encodes CASSELREAGANVLTF.

This chain connects TRBV27 to TRBJ2-5; D remains unclear. V shed 5 bases and J shed 7 bases, with 26 bases lying between them. Looked up from germline, CDR1 is MNHEY and CDR2 is SMNVEV (reference sequence). The CDR3 has 17 residues. DNA of the CDR3: TGTGCCAGCAGTCGGCATTTGAAGGGAACCTCCACGGGGACCCAGTACTTC. Protein product: CASSRHLKGTSTGTQYF.

V and J are TRBV5-1 and TRBJ2-1; D is perhaps TRBD1 (5 bases). The CDR3 has 14 amino acids. Germline V lookup: CDR1 SGHRS, CDR2 YFSETQ. V lost 0 bases and J 10 bases, leaving 14 bases between the germline ends. In DNA form, the CDR3 reads TGCGCCAGCAGCTTGGTAGGGGAATTGCGGGAGCAGTTCTTC. It encodes CASSLVGELREQFF.

CDR3 DNA sequence: TGTGCCAGCAGCCCGGATAGCGGGAGGGTGGTGGATACGCAGTATTTT. Translated: CASSPDSGRVVDTQYF. This chain links TRBV7-8 with TRBJ2-3; 11 nucleotides line up with TRBD2. This CDR3 comprises 16 residues. Germline CDR1 is SGHVS and CDR2 is FQNEAQ. With V trimmed by 5 bases and J by 6 bases, 10 bases remained unmatched.

The CDR3 sequence is CASSLLSGNEQYF. The CDR3 DNA reads as TGTGCCAGCAGTTTATTATCGGGGAATGAGCAGTACTTC. This chain connects TRBV27 to TRBJ2-7; TRBD2 is a possible D gene (5 bases). Deletions cut 1 base from V and 7 bases from J, with 11 bases between. Germline V CDR1 and CDR2: MNHEY, SMNVEV (reference sequence). The CDR3 is 13 residues long.

This chain joins TRBV12-3 or TRBV12-4 and TRBJ1-2; D is undetermined. The CDR3 spans 12 residues. Trimming stripped 7 bases from V and 0 bases from J, with 6 bases between. Here the CDR3 reads CASKKANYGYTF. The CDR3 DNA reads TGTGCCAGCAAAAAGGCTAACTATGGCTACACCTTC.

This chain links TRBV15 with TRBJ2-7; D might be TRBD2 (6 bases). CDR3 length: 14 amino acids. Germline loops: CDR1 LNHNV, CDR2 YYDKDF (reference sequence). The V gene lost 3 bases and the J gene lost 2 bases, with 11 bases spanning the gap. The CDR3 region has the DNA TGTGCCACCAGCAGGGACGGAGGGGCCTACGAGCAGTACTTC. It translates to CATSRDGGAYEQYF.

V is TRBV9 and J is TRBJ2-2, with 10 positions matching TRBD1. The CDR3 contains 17 residues. CDR1 SGDLS and CDR2 YYNGEE come from the germline V gene. V lost 4 bases, J lost 6 bases, and 12 bases stayed unmatched. The chain's CDR3 is CASSSPLTGGLPGELFF. The CDR3 DNA follows: TGTGCCAGCAGCTCCCCATTGACAGGGGGCTTGCCCGGGGAGCTGTTTTTT.

This chain connects TRBV24-1 to TRBJ2-3, with a weak D call TRBD1 (5 bases). CDR3 length: 15 amino acids. Between the trimmed V and J ends, which lost 3 bases and 4 bases, there was a span of 13 bases. Germline V gives CDR1 KGHDR, CDR2 SFDVKD. The CDR3 nucleotides are TGTGCCACCAGTGATCAACCCCAGGGCTCAGATACGCAGTATTTT. It translates to CATSDQPQGSDTQYF.

V usage is TRBV12-3 or TRBV12-4 and J usage is TRBJ2-2, with D maybe TRBD1 (5 bases). CDR3 length: 15 residues. The V end lost 7 bases, the J end lost 1 base, and 13 bases lay between the germline ends. The CDR3 DNA reads TGTGCCAGCAAATTAGGGGCACGGAACACCGGGGAGCTGTTTTTT. Translation gives CASKLGARNTGELFF.

This clonotype has only a few counts. The gene calls are TRBV6-5 and TRBJ1-2; a weak D match, TRBD1 (5 bases). The CDR3 totals 16 residues. V was trimmed by 0 bases and J by 4 bases, leaving 15 bases between them. From germline, CDR1 is MNHEY and CDR2 SVGAGI. The CDR3 loop is CASSYSSGGNGYGYTF. CDR3 bases: TGTGCCAGCAGTTACTCGAGCGGGGGGAATGGCTATGGCTACACCTTC.

This clonotype has a count of ten or more. V gene TRBV11-1 combines with J gene TRBJ2-3; weak D call: TRBD2 (6 bases). Trimming stripped 5 bases from V and 3 bases from J, with 24 bases between. Germline V gives CDR1 SGHAT, CDR2 FQDESV (reference sequence). This CDR3 comprises 18 residues. The DNA for the CDR3 is TGTGCCAGCAGCCCCCTAGGCGGGGTTAGCGAGAGAACAGATACGCAGTATTTT. The encoded protein is CASSPLGGVSERTDTQYF.

This clonotype was observed many times. The chain combines TRBV20-1 with TRBJ2-1, with 10 bases that match TRBD2. This CDR3 has 17 amino acids. Germline V lookup: CDR1 DFQATT, CDR2 SNEGSKA (reference sequence). With 0 bases clipped from V and 4 bases from J, the junction kept 9 bases outside the gene matches. The CDR3: CSARDHQTSGLYNEQFF. DNA for the CDR3: TGCAGTGCTAGAGATCACCAGACTAGCGGGCTTTACAATGAGCAGTTCTTC.